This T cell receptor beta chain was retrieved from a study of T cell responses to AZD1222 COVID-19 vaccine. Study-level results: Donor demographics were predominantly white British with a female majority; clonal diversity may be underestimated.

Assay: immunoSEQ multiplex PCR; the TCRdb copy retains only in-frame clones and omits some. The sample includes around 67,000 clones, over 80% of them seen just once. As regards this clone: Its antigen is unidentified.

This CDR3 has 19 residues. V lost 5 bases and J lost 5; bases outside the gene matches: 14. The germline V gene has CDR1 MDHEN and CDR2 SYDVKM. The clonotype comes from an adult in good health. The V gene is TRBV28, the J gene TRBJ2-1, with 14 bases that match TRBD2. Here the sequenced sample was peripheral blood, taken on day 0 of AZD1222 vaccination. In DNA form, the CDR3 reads TGTGCCAGCAGTCCCTTCTGGACTAGCGGGGGGAGAACTGACAATGAGCAGTTCTTC. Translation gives CASSPFWTSGGRTDNEQFF. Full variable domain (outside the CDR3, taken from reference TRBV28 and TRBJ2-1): DVKVTQSSRYLVKRTGEKVFLECVQDMDHENMFWYRQDPGLGLRLIYFSYDVKMKEKGDIPEGYSVSREKKERFSLILESASTNQTSMYLCASSPFWTSGGRTDNEQFFGPGTRLTVL.